This paragraph covers one T cell receptor beta chain sequence. The data belong to a study of cytomegalovirus exposure and HLA in healthy donors. Across the study: From HLA-typed donors, an early data release held tens of millions of unique TCRs.

Germline CDR1 is SGHAT and CDR2 is FQNNGV. CDR3 length equals 15 residues. Trimming cost V 2 bases and J 1 base, with 10 bases left between them. The PCR had 60 Vbeta and 13 Jbeta primers. Sequencing was performed with immunoSEQ multiplex PCR; in TCRdb, only in-frame clones are kept and a portion is missing. The table has 95,000 to 120,000 clones, 67% seen once; the top ten hold roughly 8%. The gene calls are TRBV11-2 and TRBJ2-3; D gene unclear. The specimen was PBMCs. The source of this sequence is a young man in good health and CMV-seropositive. The CDR3 loop is CASSLRVLGTDTQYF. The CDR3, as DNA: TGTGCCAGCAGCTTACGGGTTTTGGGCACAGATACGCAGTATTTT.